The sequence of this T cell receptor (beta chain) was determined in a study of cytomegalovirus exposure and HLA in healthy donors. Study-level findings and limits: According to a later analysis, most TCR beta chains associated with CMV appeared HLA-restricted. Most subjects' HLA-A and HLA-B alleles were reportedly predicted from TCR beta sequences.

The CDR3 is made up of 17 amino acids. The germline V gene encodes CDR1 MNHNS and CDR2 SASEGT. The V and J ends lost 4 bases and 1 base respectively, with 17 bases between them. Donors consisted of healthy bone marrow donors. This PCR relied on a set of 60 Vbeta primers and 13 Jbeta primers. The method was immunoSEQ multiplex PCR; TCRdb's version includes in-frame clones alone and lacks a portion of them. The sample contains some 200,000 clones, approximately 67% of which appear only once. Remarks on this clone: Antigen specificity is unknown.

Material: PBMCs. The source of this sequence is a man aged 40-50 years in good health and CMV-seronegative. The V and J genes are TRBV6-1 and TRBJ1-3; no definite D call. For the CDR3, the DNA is TGTGCCAGCAGTGTAAGAGGGCCTCAGGATTCTGGAAACACCATATATTTT. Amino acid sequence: CASSVRGPQDSGNTIYF.